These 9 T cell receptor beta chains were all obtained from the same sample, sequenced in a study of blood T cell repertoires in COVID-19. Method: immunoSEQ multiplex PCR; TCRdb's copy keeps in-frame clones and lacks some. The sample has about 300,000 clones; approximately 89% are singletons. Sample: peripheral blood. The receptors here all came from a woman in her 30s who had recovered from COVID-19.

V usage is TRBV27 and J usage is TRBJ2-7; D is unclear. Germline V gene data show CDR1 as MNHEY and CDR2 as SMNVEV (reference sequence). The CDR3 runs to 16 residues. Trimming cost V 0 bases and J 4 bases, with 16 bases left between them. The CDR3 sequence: CASSLSNRVSRYEQYF. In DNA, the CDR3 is TGTGCCAGCAGTTTATCGAACCGGGTCAGTAGATACGAGCAGTACTTC.

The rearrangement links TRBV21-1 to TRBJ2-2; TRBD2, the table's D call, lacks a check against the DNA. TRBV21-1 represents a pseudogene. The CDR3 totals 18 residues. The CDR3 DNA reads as TGTGCCAGCAGCAAAGCCATCATGTGGGGAGCGAACACCGGGGAGCTGTTTTTT. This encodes CASSKAIMWGANTGELFF.

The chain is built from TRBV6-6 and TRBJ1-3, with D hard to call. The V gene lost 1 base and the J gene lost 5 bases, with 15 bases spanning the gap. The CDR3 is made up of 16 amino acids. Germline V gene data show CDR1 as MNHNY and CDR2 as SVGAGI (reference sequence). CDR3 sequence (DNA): TGTGCCAGCAGTTACTTCCCCCCGGCGGGCCGAAACACCATATATTTT. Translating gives CASSYFPPAGRNTIYF.

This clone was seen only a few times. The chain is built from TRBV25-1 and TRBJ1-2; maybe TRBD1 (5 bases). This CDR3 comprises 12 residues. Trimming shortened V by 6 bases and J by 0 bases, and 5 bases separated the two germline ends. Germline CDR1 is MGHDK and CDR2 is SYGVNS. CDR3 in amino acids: CASRTANYGYTF. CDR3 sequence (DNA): TGTGCCAGCAGGACAGCTAACTATGGCTACACCTTC.

CDR3 loop: CASSQTGGEIDGYTF. DNA of the CDR3: TGTGCCAGCAGCCAGACAGGGGGCGAAATCGATGGCTACACCTTC. The chain couples TRBV14 to TRBJ1-2, with 10 positions matching TRBD1. CDR1 is SGHDN and CDR2 is FVKESK in the germline V gene. V lost 3 bases to trimming and J lost 6 bases; unmatched junction nucleotides: 7. The CDR3 loop spans 15 amino acids. Drawing the rest from reference TRBV14 and TRBJ1-2, the complete variable domain is EAGVTQFPSHSVIEKGQTVTLRCDPISGHDNLYWYRRVMGKEIKFLLHFVKESKQDESGMPNNRFLAERTGGTYSTLKVQPAELEDSGVYFCASSQTGGEIDGYTFGSGTRLTVV.

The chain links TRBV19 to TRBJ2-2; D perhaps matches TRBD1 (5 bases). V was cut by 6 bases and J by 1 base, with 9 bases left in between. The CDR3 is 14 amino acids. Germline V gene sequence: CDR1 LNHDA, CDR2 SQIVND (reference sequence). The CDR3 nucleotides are TGTGCCAGTAGCGTGGGGCGGAACACCGGGGAGCTGTTTTTT. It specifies CASSVGRNTGELFF. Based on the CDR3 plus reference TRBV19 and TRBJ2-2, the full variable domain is DGGITQSPKYLFRKEGQNVTLSCEQNLNHDAMYWYRQDPGQGLRLIYYSQIVNDFQKGDIAEGYSVSREKKESFPLTVTSAQKNPTAFYLCASSVGRNTGELFFGEGSRLTVL.

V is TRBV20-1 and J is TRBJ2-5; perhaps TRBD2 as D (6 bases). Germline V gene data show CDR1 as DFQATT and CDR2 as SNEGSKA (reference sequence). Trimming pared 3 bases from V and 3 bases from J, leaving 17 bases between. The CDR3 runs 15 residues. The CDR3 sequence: CSASVGGNTKETQYF. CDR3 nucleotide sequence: TGCAGTGCTAGTGTCGGGGGAAACACGAAAGAGACCCAGTACTTC.

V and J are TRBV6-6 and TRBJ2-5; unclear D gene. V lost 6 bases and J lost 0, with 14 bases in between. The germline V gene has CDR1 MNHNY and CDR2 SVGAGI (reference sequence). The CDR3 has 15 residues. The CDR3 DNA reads TGTGCCAGCAGCCTACTGGGCCCGTACCAAGAGACCCAGTACTTC. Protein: CASSLLGPYQETQYF.

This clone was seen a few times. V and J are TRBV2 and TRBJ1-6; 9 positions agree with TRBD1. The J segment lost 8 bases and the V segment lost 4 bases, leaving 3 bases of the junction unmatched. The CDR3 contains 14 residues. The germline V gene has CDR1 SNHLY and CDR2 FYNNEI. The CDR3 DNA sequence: TGTGCCAGCAGTGTCCGGACAGGGGATTCACCCCTCCACTTT. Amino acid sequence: CASSVRTGDSPLHF.